The 14 T cell receptor beta chains below come from one sample, sequenced in a study of cytomegalovirus exposure and HLA in healthy donors. PCR involved 60 Vbeta and 13 Jbeta primers. Assay: immunoSEQ multiplex PCR; the TCRdb copy retains only in-frame clones and omits some. In the table there are under 200,000 clones, 75% to 90% of which are singletons. The sequenced material came from PBMCs. These receptors were collected from a girl between 2 and 10 years old in good health and CMV-seropositive.

The chain is built from TRBV2 and TRBJ1-5; the D is unclear. Germline V gene data show CDR1 as SNHLY and CDR2 as FYNNEI. The CDR3 loop spans 13 amino acids. V was cut by 4 bases and J by 4 bases, with 8 bases left in between. The DNA of the CDR3 is TGTGCCAGCAGTGTCCAGAAAAATCAGCCCCAGCATTTT. Amino acid sequence: CASSVQKNQPQHF.

The V gene is TRBV6-5, the J gene TRBJ1-2; D ambiguous. Germline CDR1 is MNHEY and CDR2 is SVGAGI. The CDR3 runs 13 residues. V was cut by 1 base and J by 5 bases, with 8 bases left in between. CDR3 amino acids: CASSYWRQYGYTF. Written as DNA, the CDR3 is TGTGCCAGCAGTTACTGGCGGCAGTATGGCTACACCTTC.

The gene calls are TRBV10-3 and TRBJ1-6, with a possible D match to TRBD1 (5 bases). V shed 6 bases and J shed 8 bases, with 17 bases lying between them. CDR3 length equals 15 residues. Germline CDR1 is ENHRY and CDR2 is SYGVKD. The CDR3 sequence is CAIRAGTGVYSPLHF. The DNA of the CDR3 is TGTGCCATCAGAGCCGGGACGGGGGTTTATTCACCCCTCCACTTT.

This clone was detected only a few times. The chain combines TRBV6-1 with TRBJ2-2, with 11 bases matching TRBD2. The CDR3 extends over 18 amino acids. V dropped 2 bases and J dropped 6; count of bases not matched to a gene: 11. Germline V gives CDR1 MNHNS, CDR2 SASEGT. The DNA for the CDR3 is TGTGCCAGCAGTGAATACAAACTAGCGGGAGAAACGGCCGGGGAGCTGTTTTTT. The encoded protein is CASSEYKLAGETAGELFF.

This clone was detected only once. The chain links TRBV6-1 to TRBJ2-1; 11 bases agree with TRBD2. The germline V gene encodes CDR1 MNHNS and CDR2 SASEGT. The CDR3 is 15 amino acids. Trimming removed 4 bases from V and 6 bases from J; junction bases left unmatched: 5. CDR3 sequence (DNA): TGTGCCAGCAGTGTCCTTAGCGGGGGGGCCAATGAGCAGTTCTTC. It specifies CASSVLSGGANEQFF.

The chain recombines TRBV7-5 with TRBJ1-4; the listed D gene, TRBD1, was not tested against the DNA. TRBV7-5 constitutes a pseudogene. This CDR3 contains 15 residues. The CDR3 DNA follows: TGTGCCAGAAGCTCCCCGGGACAGGGTTATGAAAAACTGTTTTTT. Its protein product is CARSSPGQGYEKLFF.

The genes are TRBV28 and TRBJ1-1; D is possibly TRBD1 (6 bases). The germline V gene has CDR1 MDHEN and CDR2 SYDVKM. The CDR3 runs 15 residues. The V gene lost 4 bases and the J gene lost 1 base, with 13 bases spanning the gap. The CDR3 sequence: CASSSADSQNTEAFF. In DNA, the CDR3 is TGTGCCAGCAGTTCCGCGGACAGTCAGAACACTGAAGCTTTCTTT.

This chain uses TRBV5-1 with TRBJ2-1; D ambiguous. The germline CDR1 and CDR2 sequences are SGHRS and YFSETQ. Trimming pared 0 bases from V and 0 bases from J, leaving 13 bases between. This CDR3 is 17 amino acids long. The CDR3 nucleotides are TGCGCCAGCAGCTTGGGAGTAAGAATGAGCTCCTACAATGAGCAGTTCTTC. Residues: CASSLGVRMSSYNEQFF.

This chain links TRBV9 with TRBJ2-5, with 9 bases fitting TRBD2. Trimming at V came to 3 bases and at J to 4 bases, leaving 4 bases not matched to a gene. Germline CDR1 and CDR2: SGDLS and YYNGEE. The CDR3 contains 14 residues. The CDR3 protein is CASSAGTSPETQYF. The DNA of the CDR3 is TGTGCCAGCAGCGCGGGGACTAGCCCAGAGACCCAGTACTTC.

The chain has TRBV30 and TRBJ1-1; D is unresolved. CDR1 and CDR2 (germline): GTSNPN, SVGIG (reference sequence). CDR3 length equals 14 residues. The V and J ends lost 0 bases and 3 bases respectively, with 11 bases between them. The CDR3 sequence: CAWSVRYRDTEAFF. CDR3 bases: TGTGCCTGGAGTGTTCGCTATCGGGACACTGAAGCTTTCTTT.

This clone was observed once. This rearrangement joins TRBV20-1 to TRBJ2-3, with no clear D. The CDR3 loop spans 11 amino acids. V was shortened by 3 bases and J by 4 bases, with 5 bases between the two germline ends. Germline V gene lookup returns CDR1 DFQATT and CDR2 SNEGSKA (reference sequence). The CDR3 DNA sequence: TGCAGTGCTAGTAATCCAGATACGCAGTATTTT. Translated, it gives CSASNPDTQYF.

The rearrangement uses TRBV28 and TRBJ1-2, with a possible D match to TRBD1 (5 bases). The germline gives CDR1 MDHEN, CDR2 SYDVKM. With 2 bases removed from V and 0 bases from J, the gap between germline ends came to 10 bases. The CDR3 extends over 15 amino acids. CDR3 coding DNA: TGTGCCAGCAGTTTAGGGGGGGGAACTAACTATGGCTACACCTTC. Translating gives CASSLGGGTNYGYTF.

Only a few counts were recorded for this clone. The chain couples TRBV7-9 to TRBJ2-5; D possibly corresponds to TRBD2 (6 bases). The germline V and J ends were trimmed by 4 bases and 1 base, with 13 bases remaining between them. The CDR3 is made up of 15 amino acids. Germline-derived CDR1 and CDR2 are SEHNR and FQNEAQ (reference sequence). CDR3 loop: CASSSRLETQETQYF. The DNA of the CDR3 is TGTGCCAGCAGCTCACGACTAGAAACCCAAGAGACCCAGTACTTC.

The chain has TRBV6-1 and TRBJ2-7, with 10 bases aligning to TRBD2. Germline CDR1 MNHNS, CDR2 SASEGT. The CDR3 has 14 residues. J gave up 0 bases and V 6 bases, and 2 bases lay outside the gene matches. This CDR3 reads CASRIAGGSYEQYF. Written as DNA, the CDR3 is TGTGCCAGCAGGATAGCGGGAGGCTCCTACGAGCAGTACTTC.